This TCR beta chain was captured by sequencing in a study of human T cells and chemical hapten exposure. Study-wide context: Patches with 0.01% DPC went on the upper back, and the tests were read at 6 days. Findings and limits, study-wide: Relative to controls, expanded TCRs formed significantly more large CDR3 similarity clusters.

The V end lost 2 bases, the J end lost 1 base, and 11 bases lay between the germline ends. Per the germline V gene, CDR1 is SGDLS and CDR2 is YYNGEE. The CDR3 totals 15 residues. This clonotype has ten or more counts. Its antigen is not identified. Library preparation tagged each individual cDNA molecule with a unique molecular identifier. TCRdb used MiXCR to reprocess the RACE reads, holding one entry per CDR3 protein. The table shows tens of thousands of distinct CDR3 sequences, with approximately 10% occurring only once. Documented time point: patch test 1, 2 weeks after DPC sensitization. Treatment reported: therapeutic diphenylcyclopropenone sensitization with weekly scalp DPC.

The genes are TRBV9 and TRBJ2-3; D tentatively fits TRBD1 or TRBD2 (5 bases each). This sequence was found in a woman in her fifties or sixties with alopecia areata. Some clones in this sample may be carry-over from other donors' samples. This specimen consisted of whole blood, obtained in connection with sensitization to the hapten diphenylcyclopropenone (DPC). Written as DNA, the CDR3 is TGTGCCAGCAGCGTTCGAGGGGCGGGCACAGATACGCAGTATTTT. This codes for CASSVRGAGTDTQYF.